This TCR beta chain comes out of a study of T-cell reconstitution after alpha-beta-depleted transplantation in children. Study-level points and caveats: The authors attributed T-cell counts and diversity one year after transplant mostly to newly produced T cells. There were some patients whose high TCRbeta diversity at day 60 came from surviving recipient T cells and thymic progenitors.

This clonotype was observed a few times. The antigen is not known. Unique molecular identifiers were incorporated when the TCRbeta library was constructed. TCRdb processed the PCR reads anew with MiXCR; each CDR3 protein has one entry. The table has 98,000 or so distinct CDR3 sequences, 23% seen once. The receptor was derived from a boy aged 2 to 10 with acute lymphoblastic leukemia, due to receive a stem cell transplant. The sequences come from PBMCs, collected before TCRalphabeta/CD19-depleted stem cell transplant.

The CDR3 DNA sequence: TGCGCCAGCAGCCTAAGGGCCCCGGGACAGGGGAGGGTGGTGAACACCGGGGAGCTGTTTTTT. Protein sequence: CASSLRAPGQGRVVNTGELFF. The V and J genes are TRBV4-1 and TRBJ2-2, with TRBD1 identical over 10 bases. After removal of 4 bases from V and 1 base from J, the junction contained 18 bases not matched to a gene. The CDR3 loop spans 21 amino acids. From germline, CDR1 is MGHRA and CDR2 YSYEKL.